The source of this T cell receptor (beta chain) is a study of T cells after yellow fever vaccination. Germline values: CDR1 MNHNY, CDR2 SVGAGI (reference sequence). The V and J ends lost 5 bases and 5 bases respectively, with 15 bases between them. The CDR3 sequence is 15 residues long. TCRdb ran MiXCR on the 5' RACE reads and lists one entry per CDR3 protein. The table has about 340,000 distinct CDR3 sequences, about 4% seen once. General observations from the study: Most primary-vaccination clones reappeared after the booster (about 96% CD4, more than 70% CD8). Weaker, the secondary response peaked sooner, at day 5 versus 15. Among all clonotypes, a small share was observed in both CD4 and CD8 compartments.

Only a few counts were recorded for this clonotype. The antigen remains undetermined. This chain connects TRBV6-6 to TRBJ2-2; maybe TRBD1 (5 bases). This clonotype was sampled from a young man who received the YFV17D yellow fever vaccine. This specimen was PBMCs, taken 5 days after the yellow fever booster vaccination. For the CDR3, the DNA is TGTGCCAGCAGTGCCACAGGAGATCGGACCGGGGAGCTGTTTTTT. Translated, it gives CASSATGDRTGELFF.